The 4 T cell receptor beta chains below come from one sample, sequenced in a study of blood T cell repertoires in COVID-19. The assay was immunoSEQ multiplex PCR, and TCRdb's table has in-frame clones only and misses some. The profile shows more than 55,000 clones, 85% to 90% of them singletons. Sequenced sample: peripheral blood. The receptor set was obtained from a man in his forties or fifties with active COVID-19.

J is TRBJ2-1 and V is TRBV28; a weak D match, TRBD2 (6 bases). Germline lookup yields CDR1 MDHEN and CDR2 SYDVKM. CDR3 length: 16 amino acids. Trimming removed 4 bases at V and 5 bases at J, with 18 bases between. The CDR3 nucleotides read TGTGCCAGCAGTTCCCCACTAGCACCACGGGACAATGAGCAGTTCTTC. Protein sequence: CASSSPLAPRDNEQFF.

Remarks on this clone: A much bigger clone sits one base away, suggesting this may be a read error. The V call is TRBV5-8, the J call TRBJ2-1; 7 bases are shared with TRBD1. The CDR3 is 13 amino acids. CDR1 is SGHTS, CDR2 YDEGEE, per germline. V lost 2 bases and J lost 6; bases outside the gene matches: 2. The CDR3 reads CASSLDRANEQFF. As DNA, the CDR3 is TGTGCCAGCAGCTTAGACAGGGCCAATGAGCAGTTCTTC.

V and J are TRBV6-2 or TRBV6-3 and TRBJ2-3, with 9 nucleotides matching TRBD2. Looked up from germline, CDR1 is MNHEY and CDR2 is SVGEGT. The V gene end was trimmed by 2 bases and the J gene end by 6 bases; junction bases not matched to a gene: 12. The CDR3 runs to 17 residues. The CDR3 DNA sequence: TGTGCCAGCAGTTACGGGTCTAGCGGGGATCTCCGGGATACGCAGTATTTT. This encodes CASSYGSSGDLRDTQYF.

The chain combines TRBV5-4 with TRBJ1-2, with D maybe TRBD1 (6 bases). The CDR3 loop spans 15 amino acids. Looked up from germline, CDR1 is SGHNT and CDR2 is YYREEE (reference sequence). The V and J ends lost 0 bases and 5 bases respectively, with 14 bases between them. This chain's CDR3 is CASSLGQAGLYGYTF. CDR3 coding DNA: TGTGCCAGCAGCTTGGGACAGGCCGGCCTATATGGCTACACCTTC.